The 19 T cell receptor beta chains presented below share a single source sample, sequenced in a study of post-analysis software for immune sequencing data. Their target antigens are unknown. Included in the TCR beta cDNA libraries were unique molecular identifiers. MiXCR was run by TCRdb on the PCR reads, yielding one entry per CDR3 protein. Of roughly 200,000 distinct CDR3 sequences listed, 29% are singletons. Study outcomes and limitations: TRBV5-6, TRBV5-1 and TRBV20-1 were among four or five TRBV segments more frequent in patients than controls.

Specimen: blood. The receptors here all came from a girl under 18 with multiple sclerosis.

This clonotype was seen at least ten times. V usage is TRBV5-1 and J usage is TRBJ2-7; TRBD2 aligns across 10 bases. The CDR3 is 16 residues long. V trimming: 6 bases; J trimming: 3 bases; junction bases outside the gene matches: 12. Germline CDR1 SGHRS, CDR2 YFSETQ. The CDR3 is CASTTTLAGERYEQYF. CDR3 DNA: TGCGCCAGCACAACGACCCTAGCGGGGGAGCGCTACGAGCAGTACTTC.

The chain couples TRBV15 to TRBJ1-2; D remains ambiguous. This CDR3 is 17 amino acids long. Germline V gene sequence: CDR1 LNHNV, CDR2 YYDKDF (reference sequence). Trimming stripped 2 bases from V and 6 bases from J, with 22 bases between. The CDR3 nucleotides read TGTGCCACCAGCAGATTTGAATGGGGAGCCCGACTTGATGGCTACACCTTC. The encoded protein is CATSRFEWGARLDGYTF.

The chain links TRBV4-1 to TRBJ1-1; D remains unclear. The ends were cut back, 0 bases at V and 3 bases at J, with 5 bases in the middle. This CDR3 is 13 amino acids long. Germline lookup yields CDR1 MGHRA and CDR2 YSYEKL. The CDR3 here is CASSQDRDTEAFF. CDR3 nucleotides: TGCGCCAGCAGCCAAGACCGAGACACTGAAGCTTTCTTT.

The CDR3 bases are TGTGCCAGCAGTCAGCTCGGACGGGGGGATAATTCACCCCTCCACTTT. This sequence encodes CASSQLGRGDNSPLHF. The genes are TRBV28 and TRBJ1-6; D possibly corresponds to TRBD1 (5 bases). The germline V and J ends were trimmed by 5 bases and 5 bases, with 16 bases remaining between them. From germline, CDR1 is MDHEN and CDR2 SYDVKM. The CDR3 totals 16 residues.

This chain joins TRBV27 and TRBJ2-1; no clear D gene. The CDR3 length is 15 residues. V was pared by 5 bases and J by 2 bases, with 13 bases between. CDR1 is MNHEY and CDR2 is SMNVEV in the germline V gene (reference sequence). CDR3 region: CASSPQHPAYNEQFF. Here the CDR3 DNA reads TGTGCCAGCAGTCCCCAGCACCCTGCCTACAATGAGCAGTTCTTC.

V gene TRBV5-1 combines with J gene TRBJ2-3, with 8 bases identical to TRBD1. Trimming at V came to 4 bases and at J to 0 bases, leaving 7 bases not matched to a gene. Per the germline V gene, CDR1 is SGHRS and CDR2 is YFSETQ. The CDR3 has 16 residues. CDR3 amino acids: CASSAGQGTSTDTQYF. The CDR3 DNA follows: TGCGCCAGCAGCGCCGGACAGGGCACTAGCACAGATACGCAGTATTTT.

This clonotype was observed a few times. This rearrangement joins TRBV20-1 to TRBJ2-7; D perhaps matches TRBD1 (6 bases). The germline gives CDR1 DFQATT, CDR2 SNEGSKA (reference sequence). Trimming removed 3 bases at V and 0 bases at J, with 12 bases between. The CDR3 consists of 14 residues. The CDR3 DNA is TGCAGTGCTAGCTTACAGGGCTACTCCTACGAGCAGTACTTC. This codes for CSASLQGYSYEQYF.

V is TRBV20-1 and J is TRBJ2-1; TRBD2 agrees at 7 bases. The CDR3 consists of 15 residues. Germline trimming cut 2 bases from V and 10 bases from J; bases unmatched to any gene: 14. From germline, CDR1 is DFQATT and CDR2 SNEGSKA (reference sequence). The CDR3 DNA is TGCAGTGCTAGATTAGCGGGTAATAGGGCCAAGGAGCAGTTCTTC. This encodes CSARLAGNRAKEQFF.

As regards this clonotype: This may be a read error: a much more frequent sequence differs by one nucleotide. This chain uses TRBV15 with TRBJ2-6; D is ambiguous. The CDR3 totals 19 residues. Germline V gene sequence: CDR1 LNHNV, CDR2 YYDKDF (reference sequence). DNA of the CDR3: TGTGCCACCGGCAGAGATATCTATCTGCTGCTCGGGGGGGCCAACGTCCTGACTTTC. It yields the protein CATGRDIYLLLGGANVLTF.

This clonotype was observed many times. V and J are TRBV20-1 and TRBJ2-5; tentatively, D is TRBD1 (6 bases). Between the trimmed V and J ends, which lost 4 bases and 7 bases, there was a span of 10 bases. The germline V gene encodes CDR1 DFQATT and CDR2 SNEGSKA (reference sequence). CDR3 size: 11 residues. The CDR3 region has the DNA TGCAGTGCTAACAGGGCGACGACCCAGTACTTC. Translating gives CSANRATTQYF.

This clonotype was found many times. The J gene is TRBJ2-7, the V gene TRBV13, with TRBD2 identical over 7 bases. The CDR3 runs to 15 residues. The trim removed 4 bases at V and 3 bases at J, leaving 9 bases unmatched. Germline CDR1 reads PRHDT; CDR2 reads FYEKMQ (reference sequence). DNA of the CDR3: TGTGCCAGCAGCTCGTACGCGGGGGACTTCTACGAGCAGTACTTC. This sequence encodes CASSSYAGDFYEQYF. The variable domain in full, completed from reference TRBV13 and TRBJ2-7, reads AAGVIQSPRHLIKEKRETATLKCYPIPRHDTVYWYQQGPGQDPQFLISFYEKMQSDKGSIPDRFSAQQFSDYHSELNMSSLELGDSALYFCASSSYAGDFYEQYFGPGTRLTVT.

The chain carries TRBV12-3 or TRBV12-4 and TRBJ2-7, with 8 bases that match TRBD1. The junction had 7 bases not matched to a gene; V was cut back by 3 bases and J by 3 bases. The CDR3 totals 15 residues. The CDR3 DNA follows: TGTGCCAGCAGTTTTTGGACAGGGTCTTTCTACGAGCAGTACTTC. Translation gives CASSFWTGSFYEQYF.

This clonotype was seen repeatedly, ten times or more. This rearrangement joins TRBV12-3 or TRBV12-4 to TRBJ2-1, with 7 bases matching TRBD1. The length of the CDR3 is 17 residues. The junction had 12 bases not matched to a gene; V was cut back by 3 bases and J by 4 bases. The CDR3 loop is CASSLVPPGQTYNEQFF. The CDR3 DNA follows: TGTGCCAGCAGTTTGGTCCCCCCGGGACAGACATACAATGAGCAGTTCTTC.

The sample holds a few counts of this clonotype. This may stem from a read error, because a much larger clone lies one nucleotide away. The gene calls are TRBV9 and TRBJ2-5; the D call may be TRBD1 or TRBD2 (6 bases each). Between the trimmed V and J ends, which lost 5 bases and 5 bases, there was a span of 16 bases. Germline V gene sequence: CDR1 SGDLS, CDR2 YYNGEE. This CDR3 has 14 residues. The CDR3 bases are TGTGCCAGCAGTCCTATGAGGGGGGAGGAGACCCAGTACTTC. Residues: CASSPMRGEETQYF.

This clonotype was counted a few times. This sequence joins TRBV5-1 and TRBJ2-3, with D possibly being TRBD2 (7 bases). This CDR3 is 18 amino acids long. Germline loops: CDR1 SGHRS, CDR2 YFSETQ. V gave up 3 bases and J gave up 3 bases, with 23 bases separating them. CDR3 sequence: CASSSVFEGGARTDTQYF. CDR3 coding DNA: TGCGCCAGCAGCTCCGTTTTCGAGGGGGGGGCTCGGACAGATACGCAGTATTTT.

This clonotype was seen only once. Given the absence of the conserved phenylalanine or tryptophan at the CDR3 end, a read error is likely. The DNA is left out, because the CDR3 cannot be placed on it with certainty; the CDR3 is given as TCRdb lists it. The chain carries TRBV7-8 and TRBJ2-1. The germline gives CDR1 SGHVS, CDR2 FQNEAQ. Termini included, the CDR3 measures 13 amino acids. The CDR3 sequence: CASSFSVLVLQEI.

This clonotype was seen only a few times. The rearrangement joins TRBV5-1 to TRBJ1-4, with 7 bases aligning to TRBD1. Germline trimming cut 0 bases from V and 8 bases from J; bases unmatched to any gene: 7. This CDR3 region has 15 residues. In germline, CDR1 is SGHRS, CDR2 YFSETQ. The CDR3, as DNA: TGCGCCAGCAGCTTGGCCTTAGGGGGCGCGGAAAAACTGTTTTTT. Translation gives CASSLALGGAEKLFF.

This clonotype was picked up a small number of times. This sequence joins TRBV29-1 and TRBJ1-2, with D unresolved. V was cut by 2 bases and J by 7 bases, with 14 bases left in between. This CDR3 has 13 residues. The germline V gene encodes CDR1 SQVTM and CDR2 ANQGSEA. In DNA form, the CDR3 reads TGCAGCGTTGAACACGAGGTTGGCGTTGGCTACACCTTC. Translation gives CSVEHEVGVGYTF. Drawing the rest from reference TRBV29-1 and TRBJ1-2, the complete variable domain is SAVISQKPSRDICQRGTSLTIQCQVDSQVTMMFWYRQQPGQSLTLIATANQGSEATYESGFVIDKFPISRPNLTFSTLTVSNMSPEDSSIYLCSVEHEVGVGYTFGSGTRLTVV.

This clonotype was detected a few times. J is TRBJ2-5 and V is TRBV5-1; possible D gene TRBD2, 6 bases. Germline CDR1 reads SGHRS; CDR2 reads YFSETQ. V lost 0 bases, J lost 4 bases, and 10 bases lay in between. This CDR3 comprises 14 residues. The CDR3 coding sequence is TGCGCCAGCAGCTTGGGCGGGGCAGTAGAGACCCAGTACTTC. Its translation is CASSLGGAVETQYF.